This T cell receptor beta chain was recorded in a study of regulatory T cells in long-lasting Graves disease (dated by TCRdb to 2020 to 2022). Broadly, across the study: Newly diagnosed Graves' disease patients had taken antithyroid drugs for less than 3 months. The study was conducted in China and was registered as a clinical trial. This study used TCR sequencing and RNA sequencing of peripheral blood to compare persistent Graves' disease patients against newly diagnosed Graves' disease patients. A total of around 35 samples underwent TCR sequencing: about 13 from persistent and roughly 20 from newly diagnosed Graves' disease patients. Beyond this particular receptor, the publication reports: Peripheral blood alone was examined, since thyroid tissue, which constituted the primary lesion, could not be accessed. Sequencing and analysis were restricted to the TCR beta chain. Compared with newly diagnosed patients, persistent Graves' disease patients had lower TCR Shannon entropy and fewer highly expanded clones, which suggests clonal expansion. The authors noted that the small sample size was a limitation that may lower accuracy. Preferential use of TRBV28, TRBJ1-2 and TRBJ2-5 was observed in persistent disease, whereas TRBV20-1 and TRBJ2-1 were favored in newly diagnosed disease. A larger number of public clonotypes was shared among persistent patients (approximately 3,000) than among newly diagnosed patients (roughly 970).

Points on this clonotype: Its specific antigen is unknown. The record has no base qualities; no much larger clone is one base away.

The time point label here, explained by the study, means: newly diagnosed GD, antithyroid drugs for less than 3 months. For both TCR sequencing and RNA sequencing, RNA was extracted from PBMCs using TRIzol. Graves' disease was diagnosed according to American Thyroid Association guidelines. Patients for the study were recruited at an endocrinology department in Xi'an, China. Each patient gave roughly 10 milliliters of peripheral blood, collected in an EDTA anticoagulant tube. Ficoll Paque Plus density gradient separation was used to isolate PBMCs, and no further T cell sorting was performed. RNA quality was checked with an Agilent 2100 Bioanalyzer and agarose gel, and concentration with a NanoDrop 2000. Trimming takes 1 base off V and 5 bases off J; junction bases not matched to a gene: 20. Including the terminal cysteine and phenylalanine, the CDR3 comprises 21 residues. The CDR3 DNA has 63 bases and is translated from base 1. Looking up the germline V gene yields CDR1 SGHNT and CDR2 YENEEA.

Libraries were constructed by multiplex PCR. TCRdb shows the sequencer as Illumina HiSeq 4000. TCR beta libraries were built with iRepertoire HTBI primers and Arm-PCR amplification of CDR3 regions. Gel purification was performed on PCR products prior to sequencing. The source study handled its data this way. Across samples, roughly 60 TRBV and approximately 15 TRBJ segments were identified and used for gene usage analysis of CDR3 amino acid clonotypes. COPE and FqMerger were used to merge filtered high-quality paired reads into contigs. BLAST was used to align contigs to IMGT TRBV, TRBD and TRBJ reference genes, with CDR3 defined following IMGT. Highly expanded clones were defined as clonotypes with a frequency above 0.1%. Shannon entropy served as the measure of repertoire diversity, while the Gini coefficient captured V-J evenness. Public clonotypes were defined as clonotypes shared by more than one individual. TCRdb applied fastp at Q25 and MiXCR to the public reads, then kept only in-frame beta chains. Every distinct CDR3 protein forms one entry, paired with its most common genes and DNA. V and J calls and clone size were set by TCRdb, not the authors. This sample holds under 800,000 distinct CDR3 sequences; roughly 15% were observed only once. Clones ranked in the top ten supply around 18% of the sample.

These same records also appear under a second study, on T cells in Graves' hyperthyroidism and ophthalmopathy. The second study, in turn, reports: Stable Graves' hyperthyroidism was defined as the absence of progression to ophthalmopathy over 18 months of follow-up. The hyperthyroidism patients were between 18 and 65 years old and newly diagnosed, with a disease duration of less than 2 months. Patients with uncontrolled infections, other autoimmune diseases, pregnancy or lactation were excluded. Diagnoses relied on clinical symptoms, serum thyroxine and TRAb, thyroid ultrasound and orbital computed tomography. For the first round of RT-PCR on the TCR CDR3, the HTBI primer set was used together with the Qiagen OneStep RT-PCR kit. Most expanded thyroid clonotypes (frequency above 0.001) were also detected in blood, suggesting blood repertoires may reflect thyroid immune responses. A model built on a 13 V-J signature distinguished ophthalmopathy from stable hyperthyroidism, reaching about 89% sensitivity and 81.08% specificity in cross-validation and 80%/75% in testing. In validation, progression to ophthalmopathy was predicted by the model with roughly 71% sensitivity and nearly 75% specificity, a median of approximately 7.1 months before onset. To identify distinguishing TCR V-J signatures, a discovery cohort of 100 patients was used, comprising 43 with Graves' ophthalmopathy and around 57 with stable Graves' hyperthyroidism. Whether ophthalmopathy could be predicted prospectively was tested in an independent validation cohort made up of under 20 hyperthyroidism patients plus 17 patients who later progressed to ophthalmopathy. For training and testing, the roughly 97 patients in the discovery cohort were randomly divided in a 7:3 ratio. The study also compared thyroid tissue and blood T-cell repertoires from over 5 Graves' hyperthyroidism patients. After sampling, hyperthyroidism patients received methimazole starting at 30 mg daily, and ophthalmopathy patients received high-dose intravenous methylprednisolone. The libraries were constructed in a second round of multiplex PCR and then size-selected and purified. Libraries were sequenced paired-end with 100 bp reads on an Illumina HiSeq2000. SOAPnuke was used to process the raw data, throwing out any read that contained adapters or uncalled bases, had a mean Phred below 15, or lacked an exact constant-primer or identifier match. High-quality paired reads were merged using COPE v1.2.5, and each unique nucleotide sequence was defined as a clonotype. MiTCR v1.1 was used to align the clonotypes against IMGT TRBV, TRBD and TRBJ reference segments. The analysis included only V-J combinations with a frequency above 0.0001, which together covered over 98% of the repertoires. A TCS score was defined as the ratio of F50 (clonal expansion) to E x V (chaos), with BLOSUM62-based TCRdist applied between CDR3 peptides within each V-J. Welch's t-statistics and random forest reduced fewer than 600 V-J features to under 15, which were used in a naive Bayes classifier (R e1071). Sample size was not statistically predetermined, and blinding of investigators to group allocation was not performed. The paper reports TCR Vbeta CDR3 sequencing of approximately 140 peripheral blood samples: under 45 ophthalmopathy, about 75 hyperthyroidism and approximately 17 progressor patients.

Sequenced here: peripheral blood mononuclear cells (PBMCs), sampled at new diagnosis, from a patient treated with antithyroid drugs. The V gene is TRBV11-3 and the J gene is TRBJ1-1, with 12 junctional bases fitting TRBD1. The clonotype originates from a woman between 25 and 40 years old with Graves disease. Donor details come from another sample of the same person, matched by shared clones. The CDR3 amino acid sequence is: CASSLVLRGTGGLGKRTEAFF. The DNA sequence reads TGTGCCAGCAGCTTAGTTCTGCGCGGGACAGGGGGCTTGGGGAAAAGGACTGAAGCTTTCTTT.